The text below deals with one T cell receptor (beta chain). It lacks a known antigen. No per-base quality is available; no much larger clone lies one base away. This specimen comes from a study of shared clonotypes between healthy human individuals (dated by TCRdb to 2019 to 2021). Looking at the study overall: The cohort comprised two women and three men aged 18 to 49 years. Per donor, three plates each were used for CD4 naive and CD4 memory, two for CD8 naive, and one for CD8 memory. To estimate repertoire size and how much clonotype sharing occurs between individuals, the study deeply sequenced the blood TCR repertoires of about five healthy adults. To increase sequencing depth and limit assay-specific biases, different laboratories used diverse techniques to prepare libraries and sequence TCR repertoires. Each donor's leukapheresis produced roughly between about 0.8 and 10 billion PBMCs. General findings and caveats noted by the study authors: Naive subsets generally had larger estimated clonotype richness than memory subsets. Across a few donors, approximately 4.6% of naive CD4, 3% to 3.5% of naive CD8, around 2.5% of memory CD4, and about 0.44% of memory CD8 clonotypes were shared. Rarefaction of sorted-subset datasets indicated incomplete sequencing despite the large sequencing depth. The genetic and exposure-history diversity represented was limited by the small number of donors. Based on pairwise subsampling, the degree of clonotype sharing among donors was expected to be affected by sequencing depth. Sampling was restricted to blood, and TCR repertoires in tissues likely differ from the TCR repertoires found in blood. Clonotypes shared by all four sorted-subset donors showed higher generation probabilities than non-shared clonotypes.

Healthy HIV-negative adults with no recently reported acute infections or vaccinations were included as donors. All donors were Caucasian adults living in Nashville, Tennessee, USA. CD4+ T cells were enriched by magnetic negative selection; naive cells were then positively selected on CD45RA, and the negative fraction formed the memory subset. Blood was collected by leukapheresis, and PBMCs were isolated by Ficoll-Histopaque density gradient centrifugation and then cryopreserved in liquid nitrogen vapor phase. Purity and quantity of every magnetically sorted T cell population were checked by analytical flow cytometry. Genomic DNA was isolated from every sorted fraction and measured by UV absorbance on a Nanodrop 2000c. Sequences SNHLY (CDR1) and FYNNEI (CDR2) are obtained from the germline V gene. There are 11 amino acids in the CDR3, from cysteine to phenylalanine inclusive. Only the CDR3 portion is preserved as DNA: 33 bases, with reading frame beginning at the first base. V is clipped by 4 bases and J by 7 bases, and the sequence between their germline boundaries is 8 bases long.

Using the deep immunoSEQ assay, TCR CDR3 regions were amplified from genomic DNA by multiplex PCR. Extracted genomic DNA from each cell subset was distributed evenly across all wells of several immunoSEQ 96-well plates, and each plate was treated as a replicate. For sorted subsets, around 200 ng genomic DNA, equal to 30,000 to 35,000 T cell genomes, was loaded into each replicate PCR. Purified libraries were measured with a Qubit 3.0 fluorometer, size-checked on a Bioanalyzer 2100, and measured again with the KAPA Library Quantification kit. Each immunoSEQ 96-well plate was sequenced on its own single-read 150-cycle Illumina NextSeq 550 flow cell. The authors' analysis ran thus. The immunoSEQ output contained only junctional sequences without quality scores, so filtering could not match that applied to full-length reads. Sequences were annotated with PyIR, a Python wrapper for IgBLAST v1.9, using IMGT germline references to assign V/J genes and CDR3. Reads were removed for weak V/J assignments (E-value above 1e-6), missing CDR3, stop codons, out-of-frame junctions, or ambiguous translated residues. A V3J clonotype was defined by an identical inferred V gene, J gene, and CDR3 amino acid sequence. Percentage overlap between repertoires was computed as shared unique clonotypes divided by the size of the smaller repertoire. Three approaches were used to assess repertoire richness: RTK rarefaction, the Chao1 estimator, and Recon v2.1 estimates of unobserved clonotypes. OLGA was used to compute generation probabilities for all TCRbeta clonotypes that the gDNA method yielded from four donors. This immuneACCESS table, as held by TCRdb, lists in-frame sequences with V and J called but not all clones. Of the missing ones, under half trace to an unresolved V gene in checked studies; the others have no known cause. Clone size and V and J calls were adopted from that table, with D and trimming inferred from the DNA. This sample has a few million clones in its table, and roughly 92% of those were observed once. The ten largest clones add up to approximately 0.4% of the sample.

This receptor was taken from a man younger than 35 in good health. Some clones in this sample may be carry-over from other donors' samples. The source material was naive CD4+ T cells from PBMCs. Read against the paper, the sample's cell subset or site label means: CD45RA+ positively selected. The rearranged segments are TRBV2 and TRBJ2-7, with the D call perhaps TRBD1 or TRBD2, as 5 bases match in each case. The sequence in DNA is TGTGCCAGCAGTGCCGAGGGGGAGCAGTACTTC. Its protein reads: CASSAEGEQYF.